This entry concerns a single T cell receptor beta chain. Its cognate antigen is unknown. Spread over ten immunoSEQ deep assay plates, unsorted PBMC DNA underwent sequencing. Repertoires were generated with immunoSEQ multiplex PCR, while TCRdb's copy carries only in-frame clones and drops some. Among about 480,000 clones listed, around 79% were seen once. This sample is part of a study of shared clonotypes between healthy human individuals. The overall study: Participating donors consisted of a couple of women and a few men aged 18 to 49. General study results and limits: Sample collection involved blood only; tissue repertoires are likely different.

This CDR3 region has 12 residues. Between the trimmed V and J ends, which lost 3 bases and 7 bases, there was a span of 6 bases. Germline CDR1 and CDR2: LNHDA and SQIVND (reference sequence). The source is a woman aged 40 to 50 in good health. Some clones in this sample may be carry-over from other donors' samples. The sample was PBMCs. The chain carries TRBV19 and TRBJ2-2, with D unresolved. The CDR3 protein is CASSIEDGELFF. CDR3 coding DNA: TGTGCCAGTAGTATCGAGGACGGGGAGCTGTTTTTT.